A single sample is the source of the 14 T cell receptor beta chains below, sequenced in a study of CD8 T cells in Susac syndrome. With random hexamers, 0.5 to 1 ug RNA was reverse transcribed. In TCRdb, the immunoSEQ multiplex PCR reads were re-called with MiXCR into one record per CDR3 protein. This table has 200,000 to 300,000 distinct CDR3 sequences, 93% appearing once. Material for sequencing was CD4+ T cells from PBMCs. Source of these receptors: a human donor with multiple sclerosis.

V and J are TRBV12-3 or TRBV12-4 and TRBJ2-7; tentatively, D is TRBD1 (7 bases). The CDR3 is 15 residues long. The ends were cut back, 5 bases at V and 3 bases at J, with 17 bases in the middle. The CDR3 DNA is TGTGCCAGCAGTCAGGGGGACTTCTACTTCTACGAGCAGTACTTC. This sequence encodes CASSQGDFYFYEQYF.

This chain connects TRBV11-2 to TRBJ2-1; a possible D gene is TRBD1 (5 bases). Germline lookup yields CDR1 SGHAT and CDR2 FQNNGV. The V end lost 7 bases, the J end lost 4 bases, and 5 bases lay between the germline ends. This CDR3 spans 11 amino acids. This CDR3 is CASKGYNEQFF. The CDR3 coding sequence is TGTGCCAGCAAGGGGTACAATGAGCAGTTCTTC.

CDR3 bases: TGTGCCAGCAGCTTATCCGGGAGTCAAAACATTCAGTACTTC. Translated, it gives CASSLSGSQNIQYF. The V and J genes are TRBV7-2 and TRBJ2-4; tentatively, D is TRBD2 (6 bases). Trimming removed 2 bases at V and 5 bases at J, with 10 bases between. Looked up from germline, CDR1 is SGHTA and CDR2 is FQGNSA. This CDR3 has 14 amino acids.

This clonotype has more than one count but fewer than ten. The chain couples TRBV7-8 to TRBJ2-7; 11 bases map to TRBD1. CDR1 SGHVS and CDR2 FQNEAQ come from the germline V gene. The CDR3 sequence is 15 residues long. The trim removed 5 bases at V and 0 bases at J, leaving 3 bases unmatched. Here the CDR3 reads CASSPGTGGSYEQYV. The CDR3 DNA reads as TGTGCCAGCAGCCCCGGGACAGGGGGCTCCTACGAGCAGTACGTC.

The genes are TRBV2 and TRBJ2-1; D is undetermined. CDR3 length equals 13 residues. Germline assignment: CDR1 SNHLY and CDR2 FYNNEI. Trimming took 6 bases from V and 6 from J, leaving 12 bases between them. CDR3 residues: CASSPFGFNEQFF. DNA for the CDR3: TGTGCCAGCAGCCCATTTGGATTCAATGAGCAGTTCTTC.

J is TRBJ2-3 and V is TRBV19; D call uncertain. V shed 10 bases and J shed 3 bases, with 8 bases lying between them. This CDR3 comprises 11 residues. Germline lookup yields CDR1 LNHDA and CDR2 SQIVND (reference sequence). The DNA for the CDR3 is TGTGCCACCGAGTCGACAGATACGCAGTATTTT. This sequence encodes CATESTDTQYF.

The CDR3 here is CASTLELAGVLNEQFF. CDR3 coding DNA: TGTGCCAGCACCCTCGAACTAGCGGGAGTGCTGAATGAGCAGTTCTTC. This chain uses TRBV2 with TRBJ2-1, with 11 nucleotides matching TRBD2. The CDR3 totals 16 residues. V shed 7 bases and J 7 bases; nucleotides not matched to a gene: 12. The germline V gene has CDR1 SNHLY and CDR2 FYNNEI.

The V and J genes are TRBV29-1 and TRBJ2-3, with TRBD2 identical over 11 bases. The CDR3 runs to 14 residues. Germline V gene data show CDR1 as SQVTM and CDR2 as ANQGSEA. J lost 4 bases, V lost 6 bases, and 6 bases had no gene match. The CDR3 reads CSVGSGRGPDTQYF. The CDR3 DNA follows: TGCAGCGTCGGTAGCGGGAGGGGTCCAGATACGCAGTATTTT.

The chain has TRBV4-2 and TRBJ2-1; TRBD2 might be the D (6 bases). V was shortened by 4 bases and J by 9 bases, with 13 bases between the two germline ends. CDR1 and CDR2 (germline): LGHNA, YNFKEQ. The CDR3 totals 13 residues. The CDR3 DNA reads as TGTGCCAGCAGCCTCCAGGACTATGGTGAGCAGTTCTTC. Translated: CASSLQDYGEQFF.

The CDR3 DNA follows: TGCAGTGCTAGATGGCTAATCGAGCAGTACTTC. Translation: CSARWLIEQYF. The chain couples TRBV20-1 to TRBJ2-7, with D uncertain. The ends were cut back, 2 bases at V and 6 bases at J, with 8 bases in the middle. Germline CDR1 DFQATT, CDR2 SNEGSKA (reference sequence). This CDR3 is built from 11 residues.

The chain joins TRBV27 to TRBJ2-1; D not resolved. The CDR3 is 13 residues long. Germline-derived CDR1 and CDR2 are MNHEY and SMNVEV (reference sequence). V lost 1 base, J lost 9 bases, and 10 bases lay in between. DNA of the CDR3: TGTGCCAGCAGTTTATTGGGGTCTAGTGAGCAGTTCTTC. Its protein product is CASSLLGSSEQFF.

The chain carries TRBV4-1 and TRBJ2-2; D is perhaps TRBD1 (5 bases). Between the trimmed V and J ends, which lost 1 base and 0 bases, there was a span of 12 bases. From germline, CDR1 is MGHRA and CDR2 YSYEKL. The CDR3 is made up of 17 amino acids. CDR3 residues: CASSQVKGQANTGELFF. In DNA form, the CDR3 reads TGCGCCAGCAGCCAAGTAAAGGGGCAGGCGAACACCGGGGAGCTGTTTTTT.

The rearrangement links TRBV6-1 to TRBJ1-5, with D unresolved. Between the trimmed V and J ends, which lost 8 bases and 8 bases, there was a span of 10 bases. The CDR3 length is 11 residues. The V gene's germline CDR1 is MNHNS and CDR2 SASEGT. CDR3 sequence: CASSDVEPQHF. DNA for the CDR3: TGTGCCAGCTCGGATGTTGAGCCCCAGCATTTT.

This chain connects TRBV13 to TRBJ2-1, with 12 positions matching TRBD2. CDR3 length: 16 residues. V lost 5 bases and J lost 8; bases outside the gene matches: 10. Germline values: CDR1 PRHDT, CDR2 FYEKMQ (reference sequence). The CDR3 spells CASSGRLAGDPDEQFF. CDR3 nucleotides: TGTGCCAGCAGCGGCCGACTAGCGGGGGATCCTGATGAGCAGTTCTTC.